The 28 T cell receptor beta chains below all came from one sample that was sequenced in a study of T cell responses to AZD1222 COVID-19 vaccine. TCRdb keeps only in-frame clones here, not all; method: immunoSEQ multiplex PCR. This table has roughly 83,000 clones, more than 70% appearing once. The sequenced sample was peripheral blood, obtained on day 0 of AZD1222 vaccination. These receptors originate from an adult in good health.

The V call is TRBV7-2, the J call TRBJ1-5; D unresolved. Germline CDR1 reads SGHTA; CDR2 reads FQGNSA. V lost 1 base and J lost 4, with 8 bases in between. The CDR3 contains 14 residues. CDR3 sequence reads: CASSLGRLNQPQHF. In nucleotides, the CDR3 is TGTGCCAGCAGCTTAGGTAGGCTAAATCAGCCCCAGCATTTT.

The chain recombines TRBV6-2 or TRBV6-3 with TRBJ2-2, with D tentatively TRBD2 (6 bases). The CDR3 contains 18 residues. Germline loops: CDR1 MNHEY, CDR2 SVGEGT. Trimming took 2 bases from V and 1 from J, leaving 17 bases between them. The chain's CDR3 is CASSYPRSGGRNTGELFF. The CDR3, as DNA: TGTGCCAGCAGTTACCCCCGTAGCGGAGGTCGGAACACCGGGGAGCTGTTTTTT.

J is TRBJ1-2 and V is TRBV18; no reliable D call. Looked up from germline, CDR1 is KGHSH and CDR2 is LQKENI. This CDR3 spans 15 amino acids. V lost 3 bases and J 1 base, leaving 12 bases between the germline ends. The CDR3 reads CASSPTRADNYGYTF. The CDR3 bases are TGTGCCAGCTCACCCACGCGGGCTGATAACTATGGCTACACCTTC.

The chain uses TRBV28 and TRBJ1-5; 10 nucleotides match TRBD1. CDR1 is MDHEN and CDR2 is SYDVKM in the germline V gene. V was pared by 8 bases and J by 4 bases, with 8 bases of the junction left unmatched. The length of the CDR3 is 15 residues. The chain's CDR3 is CASGNRDRGNQPQHF. CDR3 in DNA: TGTGCCAGCGGAAACCGGGACAGGGGAAATCAGCCCCAGCATTTT.

This chain joins TRBV29-1 and TRBJ2-2; perhaps TRBD1 as D (6 bases). CDR3 length: 11 amino acids. Per the germline V gene, CDR1 is SQVTM and CDR2 is ANQGSEA. V dropped 5 bases and J dropped 8 bases, with 9 bases sitting between them. The CDR3 DNA reads as TGCAGCGTTCTAGACAGGGGGGAGCTGTTTTTT. Its protein product is CSVLDRGELFF.

This clone was detected once. The chain employs TRBV30 and TRBJ1-3; D not resolved. CDR1 and CDR2 from the germline V gene are GTSNPN and SVGIG (reference sequence). Trimming cost V 0 bases and J 0 bases, with 9 bases left between them. This CDR3 region has 15 residues. The CDR3 protein is CAWSVLGNSGNTIYF. The CDR3 DNA follows: TGTGCCTGGAGTGTTCTGGGAAACTCTGGAAACACCATATATTTT.

The V and J genes are TRBV11-2 and TRBJ1-5; D not certain. Trimming stripped 3 bases from V and 1 base from J, with 4 bases between. There are 13 residues in the CDR3. Germline CDR1 SGHAT, CDR2 FQNNGV. The CDR3 reads CASSFQSNQPQHF. The DNA of the CDR3 is TGTGCCAGCAGCTTCCAGAGCAATCAGCCCCAGCATTTT.

This chain joins TRBV30 and TRBJ1-6; 8 positions agree with TRBD1. Germline CDR1 is GTSNPN and CDR2 is SVGIG (reference sequence). V lost 1 base, J lost 6 bases, and 5 bases stayed unmatched. This CDR3 is built from 15 residues. DNA of the CDR3: TGTGCCTGGAGTGGAGGGACAGGCCTTAATTCACCCCTCCACTTT. This sequence encodes CAWSGGTGLNSPLHF.

The chain carries TRBV25-1 and TRBJ1-4, with 9 nucleotides matching TRBD1. Germline values: CDR1 MGHDK, CDR2 SYGVNS. The CDR3 consists of 15 residues. V dropped 9 bases and J dropped 2; count of bases not matched to a gene: 7. CDR3 sequence (DNA): TGTGCCAGAACTACCGGGACAGGGACTAATGAAAAACTGTTTTTT. Its protein product is CARTTGTGTNEKLFF.

The gene calls are TRBV7-2 and TRBJ2-7, with 10 bases matching TRBD1. The length of the CDR3 is 13 residues. J lost 4 bases, V lost 6 bases, and 3 bases had no gene match. In germline, CDR1 is SGHTA, CDR2 FQGNSA. The CDR3 loop is CASRRTGGYEQYF. The CDR3 coding sequence is TGTGCCAGCAGACGGACAGGGGGGTACGAGCAGTACTTC.

The chain combines TRBV30 with TRBJ1-4; TRBD1 matches 7 bases. Trimming took 3 bases from V and 8 from J; bases not matched to a gene: 9. CDR3 size: 14 residues. CDR1 and CDR2 (germline): GTSNPN, SVGIG (reference sequence). This CDR3 reads CAWSKTGSDEKLFF. The CDR3 DNA is TGTGCCTGGAGCAAGACAGGGTCGGACGAAAAACTGTTTTTT.

The J gene is TRBJ2-3, the V gene TRBV11-2; 7 bases are a match to TRBD2. V was pared by 1 base and J by 2 bases, with 12 bases of the junction left unmatched. The CDR3 totals 18 residues. The germline CDR1 and CDR2 sequences are SGHAT and FQNNGV. The CDR3 nucleotides are TGTGCCAGCAGCTTAGTCCCCCCGGCTAGCGGCTACACAGATACGCAGTATTTT. Protein sequence: CASSLVPPASGYTDTQYF.

V gene TRBV30 combines with J gene TRBJ2-5; D is ambiguous. Deletions cut 0 bases from V and 2 bases from J, with 10 bases between. The CDR3 is made up of 14 amino acids. Germline lookup yields CDR1 GTSNPN and CDR2 SVGIG (reference sequence). As DNA, the CDR3 is TGTGCCTGGAGTGTACTGTCTATTCAAGAGACCCAGTACTTC. Translating gives CAWSVLSIQETQYF.

The rearrangement links TRBV3-1 (or the pseudogene TRBV3-2) to TRBJ1-1; no clear D. The germline V gene has CDR1 LGHDT and CDR2 YNNKEL (reference sequence). The V and J ends lost 7 bases and 3 bases respectively, with 9 bases between them. The CDR3 is 12 amino acids. The CDR3 sequence: CASKRVDTEAFF. The CDR3 nucleotides read TGTGCCAGCAAAAGGGTGGACACTGAAGCTTTCTTT.

The J gene is TRBJ2-7, the V gene TRBV18, with no clear D. V dropped 3 bases and J dropped 0 bases, with 6 bases sitting between them. This CDR3 has 13 amino acids. Germline V gene sequence: CDR1 KGHSH, CDR2 LQKENI. The DNA of the CDR3 is TGTGCCAGCTCACCTAAGGACTCCTACGAGCAGTACTTC. Residues: CASSPKDSYEQYF.

The V and J genes are TRBV9 and TRBJ2-3; 9 positions match TRBD2. Trimming removed 0 bases from V and 3 bases from J; junction bases left unmatched: 5. This CDR3 contains 16 residues. Per germline, CDR1 SGDLS and CDR2 YYNGEE. CDR3 sequence: CASSVGSSGITDTQYF. The CDR3 DNA follows: TGTGCCAGCAGCGTAGGGTCTAGCGGGATAACAGATACGCAGTATTTT.

J is TRBJ2-7 and V is TRBV11-2, with a weak D call TRBD2 (5 bases). The CDR3 runs 15 residues. Germline assignment: CDR1 SGHAT and CDR2 FQNNGV. Trimming left V 6 bases short and J 7 bases short, with 22 bases between. Here the CDR3 reads CASRALAGGLREQYF. For the CDR3, the DNA is TGTGCCAGCAGGGCATTGGCAGGCGGACTGCGTGAGCAGTACTTC.

The chain has TRBV6-5 and TRBJ1-1; D is ambiguous. Germline V gene lookup returns CDR1 MNHEY and CDR2 SVGAGI. The CDR3 runs to 13 residues. Deletions cut 4 bases from V and 5 bases from J, with 11 bases between. CDR3 nucleotide sequence: TGTGCCAGCAGTTTCGATTGGAGGACTGAAGCTTTCTTT. Its protein product is CASSFDWRTEAFF.

This chain joins TRBV7-3 and TRBJ2-4, with TRBD1 matching 10 bases. CDR3 length: 15 residues. V was clipped by 0 bases and J by 8 bases; unmatched bases: 4. Germline V gives CDR1 SGHTA, CDR2 FQGTGA. This CDR3 reads CASSLTGTGEDIQYF. In nucleotides, the CDR3 is TGTGCCAGCAGCTTAACCGGGACAGGGGAGGACATTCAGTACTTC.

The CDR3, as DNA: TGCGCCAGCAGCTCCGGGACAGAGAGCCTCTACGAGCAGTACTTC. Amino acids: CASSSGTESLYEQYF. V is TRBV5-1 and J is TRBJ2-7; 7 nucleotides match TRBD1. The germline CDR1 and CDR2 sequences are SGHRS and YFSETQ. V was pared by 3 bases and J by 3 bases, with 9 bases of the junction left unmatched. The CDR3 extends over 15 amino acids.

The V and J genes are TRBV15 and TRBJ2-3, with D tentatively TRBD2 (7 bases). Trimming pared 0 bases from V and 8 bases from J, leaving 18 bases between. The V gene's germline CDR1 is LNHNV and CDR2 YYDKDF (reference sequence). CDR3 size: 16 residues. CDR3 protein: CATSRDLAGGQGTQYF. The CDR3 bases are TGTGCCACCAGCAGAGATCTAGCCGGGGGGCAGGGTACGCAGTATTTT.

This chain uses TRBV5-1 with TRBJ1-4; 7 bases are shared with TRBD1. Germline loops: CDR1 SGHRS, CDR2 YFSETQ. The CDR3 extends over 17 amino acids. V dropped 3 bases and J dropped 8; count of bases not matched to a gene: 16. The DNA of the CDR3 is TGCGCCAGCAGCTCTTCCCCTAGACAGGGCCAAAACGAAAAACTGTTTTTT. Its translation: CASSSSPRQGQNEKLFF.

This chain connects TRBV2 to TRBJ1-2, with TRBD1 identical over 7 bases. The germline CDR1 and CDR2 sequences are SNHLY and FYNNEI. The CDR3 has 11 amino acids. The J segment lost 7 bases and the V segment lost 10 bases, leaving 6 bases of the junction unmatched. The CDR3 protein is CATDRAGGYTF. CDR3 bases: TGTGCCACAGACAGGGCTGGTGGCTACACCTTC.

The CDR3 bases are TGTGCCAGCAGTTACCGCACCGGGACGGACTATGGCTACACCTTC. It specifies CASSYRTGTDYGYTF. The chain uses TRBV27 and TRBJ1-2; D possibly corresponds to TRBD1 (5 bases). Trimming took off 4 bases at V and 3 bases at J, with 15 bases between the two ends. CDR3 size: 15 residues. Germline V gives CDR1 MNHEY, CDR2 SMNVEV (reference sequence).

The chain joins TRBV5-6 to TRBJ2-7, with a tentative D call TRBD2 (5 bases). CDR1 SGHDT and CDR2 YYEEEE come from the germline V gene. The V and J ends lost 4 bases and 3 bases respectively, with 8 bases between them. This CDR3 is built from 12 residues. The CDR3 DNA reads TGTGCCAGCAGCCCCGGGATCTACGAGCAGTACTTC. It yields the protein CASSPGIYEQYF.

V is TRBV5-4 and J is TRBJ2-4; the match to TRBD1 covers 7 bases. This CDR3 has 14 amino acids. From germline, CDR1 is SGHNT and CDR2 YYREEE (reference sequence). The V gene end was trimmed by 6 bases and the J gene end by 9 bases; junction bases not matched to a gene: 12. The CDR3 DNA follows: TGTGCCAGCACCTACGGGACAGCGGCGGGCATTCAGTACTTC. Amino acid sequence: CASTYGTAAGIQYF. The full variable domain, in which reference TRBV5-4 and TRBJ2-4 provide the parts outside the CDR3, is ETGVTQSPTHLIKTRGQQVTLRCSSQSGHNTVSWYQQALGQGPQFIFQYYREEENGRGNFPPRFSGLQFPNYSSELNVNALELDDSALYLCASTYGTAAGIQYFGAGTRLSVL.

This clone was picked up one time. The gene calls are TRBV5-4 and TRBJ2-7; 9 bases fit TRBD2. Trimming removed 4 bases from V and 4 bases from J; junction bases left unmatched: 6. CDR1 is SGHNT and CDR2 is YYREEE in the germline V gene (reference sequence). This CDR3 has 14 residues. This CDR3 reads CASSLSGSLYEQYF. CDR3 nucleotide sequence: TGTGCCAGCAGCCTTAGCGGGAGTCTTTACGAGCAGTACTTC.

The chain couples TRBV7-3 to TRBJ2-3; the match to TRBD2 covers 12 bases. Germline CDR1 and CDR2: SGHTA and FQGTGA. The CDR3 contains 16 residues. V lost 4 bases and J lost 0; bases outside the gene matches: 2. This chain's CDR3 is CASSSGTSGSTDTQYF. CDR3 bases: TGTGCCAGCAGCTCCGGGACTAGCGGGAGCACAGATACGCAGTATTTT.